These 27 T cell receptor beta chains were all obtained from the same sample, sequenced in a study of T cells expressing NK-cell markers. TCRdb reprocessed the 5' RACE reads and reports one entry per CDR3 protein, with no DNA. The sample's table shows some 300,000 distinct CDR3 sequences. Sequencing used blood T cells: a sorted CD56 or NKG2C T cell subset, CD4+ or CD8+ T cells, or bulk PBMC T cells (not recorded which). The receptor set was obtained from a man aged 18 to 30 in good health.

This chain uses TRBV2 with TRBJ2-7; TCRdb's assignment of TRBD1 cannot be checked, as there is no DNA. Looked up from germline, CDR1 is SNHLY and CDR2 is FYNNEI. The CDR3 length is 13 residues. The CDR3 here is CASRGTVSYEQYF.

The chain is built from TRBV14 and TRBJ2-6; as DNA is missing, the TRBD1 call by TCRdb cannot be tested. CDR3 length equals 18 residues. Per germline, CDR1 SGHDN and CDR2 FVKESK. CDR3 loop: CASSPPGVSGTGANVLTF.

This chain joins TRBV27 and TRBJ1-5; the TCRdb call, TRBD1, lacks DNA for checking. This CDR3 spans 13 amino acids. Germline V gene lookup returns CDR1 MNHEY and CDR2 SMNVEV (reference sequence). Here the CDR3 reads CASRPGPGGPQHF.

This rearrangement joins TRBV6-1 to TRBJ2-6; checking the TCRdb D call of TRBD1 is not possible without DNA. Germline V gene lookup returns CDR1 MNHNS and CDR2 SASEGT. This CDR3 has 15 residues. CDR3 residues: CAGGGQSSGANVLTF.

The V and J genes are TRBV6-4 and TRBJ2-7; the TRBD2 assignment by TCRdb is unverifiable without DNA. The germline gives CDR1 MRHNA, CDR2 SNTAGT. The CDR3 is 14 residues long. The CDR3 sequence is CASSGREGTYEQYF.

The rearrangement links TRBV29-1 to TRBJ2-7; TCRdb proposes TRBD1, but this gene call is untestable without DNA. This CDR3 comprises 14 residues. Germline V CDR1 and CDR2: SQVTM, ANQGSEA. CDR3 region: CSVEPPGSPYEQYF.

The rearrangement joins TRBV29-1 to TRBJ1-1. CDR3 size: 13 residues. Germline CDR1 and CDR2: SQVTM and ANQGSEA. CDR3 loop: CSSPRITNTEAFF.

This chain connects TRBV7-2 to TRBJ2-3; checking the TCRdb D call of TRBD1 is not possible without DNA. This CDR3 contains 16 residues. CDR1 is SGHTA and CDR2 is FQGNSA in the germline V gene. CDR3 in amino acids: CASSARTGGVADTQYF.

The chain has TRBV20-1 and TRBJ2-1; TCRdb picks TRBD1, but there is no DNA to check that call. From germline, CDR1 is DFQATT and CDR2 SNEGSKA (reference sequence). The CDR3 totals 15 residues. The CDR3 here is CSAPESGDPYNEQFF.

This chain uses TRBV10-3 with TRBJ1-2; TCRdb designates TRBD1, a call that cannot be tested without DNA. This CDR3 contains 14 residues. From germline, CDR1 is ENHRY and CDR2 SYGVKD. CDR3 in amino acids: CAISELQGPLGYIF.

This CDR3 is CAISDGPIGYTF. V is TRBV10-3 and J is TRBJ1-2. This CDR3 region has 12 residues. CDR1 is ENHRY, CDR2 SYGVKD, per germline.

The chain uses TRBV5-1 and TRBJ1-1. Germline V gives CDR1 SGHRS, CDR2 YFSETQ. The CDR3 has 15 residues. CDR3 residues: CASSLEGAGNTEAFF.

The CDR3 reads CASSLKRQSQPSALNTDTQYF. This chain joins TRBV16 and TRBJ2-3; TCRdb names TRBD2, which stays unverified in the absence of DNA. There are 21 residues in the CDR3. CDR1 is KGHSY and CDR2 is FQNENV in the germline V gene. Variable domain in full (rest from reference TRBV16 and TRBJ2-3): GEEVAQTPKHLVRGEGQKAKLYCAPIKGHSYVFWYQQVLKNEFKFLISFQNENVFDETGMPKERFSAKCLPNSPCSLEIQATKLEDSAVYFCASSLKRQSQPSALNTDTQYFGPGTRLTVL.

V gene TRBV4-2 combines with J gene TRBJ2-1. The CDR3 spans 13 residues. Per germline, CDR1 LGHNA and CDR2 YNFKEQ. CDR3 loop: CASSQGTYNEQFF.

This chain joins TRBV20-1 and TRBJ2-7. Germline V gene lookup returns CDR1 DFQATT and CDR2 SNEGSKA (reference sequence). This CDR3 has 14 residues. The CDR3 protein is CSARDLAGPYEQYF.

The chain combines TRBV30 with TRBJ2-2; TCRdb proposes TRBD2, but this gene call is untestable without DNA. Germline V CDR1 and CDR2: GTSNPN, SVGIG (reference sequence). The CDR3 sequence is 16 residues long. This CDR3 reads CAWSPRPGLAVGELFF.

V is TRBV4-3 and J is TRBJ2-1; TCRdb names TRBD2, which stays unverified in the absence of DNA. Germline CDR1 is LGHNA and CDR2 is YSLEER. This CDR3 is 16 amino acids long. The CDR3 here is CASSQDGGVLYNEQFF.

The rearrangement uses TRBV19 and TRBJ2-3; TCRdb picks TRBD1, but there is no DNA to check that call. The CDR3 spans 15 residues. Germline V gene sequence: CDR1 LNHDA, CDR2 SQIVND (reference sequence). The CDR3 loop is CASRSGGAGTDTQYF.

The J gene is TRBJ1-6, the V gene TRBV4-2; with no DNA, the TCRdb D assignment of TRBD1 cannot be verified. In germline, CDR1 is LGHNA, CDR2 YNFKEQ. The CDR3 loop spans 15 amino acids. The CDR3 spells CASSQVRDSNSPLHF.

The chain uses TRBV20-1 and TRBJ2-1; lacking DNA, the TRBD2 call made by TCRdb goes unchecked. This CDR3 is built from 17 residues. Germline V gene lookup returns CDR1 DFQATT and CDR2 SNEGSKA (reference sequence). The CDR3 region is CSARDVWREGLHNEQFF.

CDR3 loop: CASSEFLPPNYGYTF. The V and J genes are TRBV7-2 and TRBJ1-2. The length of the CDR3 is 15 residues. Germline CDR1 reads SGHTA; CDR2 reads FQGNSA.

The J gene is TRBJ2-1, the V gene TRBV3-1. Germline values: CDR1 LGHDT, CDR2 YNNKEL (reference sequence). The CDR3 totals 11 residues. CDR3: CASSQGFGQFF.

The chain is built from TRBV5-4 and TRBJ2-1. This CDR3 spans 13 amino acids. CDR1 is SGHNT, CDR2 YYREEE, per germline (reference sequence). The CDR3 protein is CASSSRHNHEQFF. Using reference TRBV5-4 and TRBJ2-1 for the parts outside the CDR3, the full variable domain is ETGVTQSPTHLIKTRGQQVTLRCSSQSGHNTVSWYQQALGQGPQFIFQYYREEENGRGNFPPRFSGLQFPNYSSELNVNALELDDSALYLCASSSRHNHEQFFGPGTRLTVL.

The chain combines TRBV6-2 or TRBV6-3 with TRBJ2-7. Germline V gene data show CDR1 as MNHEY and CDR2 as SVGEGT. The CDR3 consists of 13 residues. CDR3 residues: CASGKQDLYEQYF.

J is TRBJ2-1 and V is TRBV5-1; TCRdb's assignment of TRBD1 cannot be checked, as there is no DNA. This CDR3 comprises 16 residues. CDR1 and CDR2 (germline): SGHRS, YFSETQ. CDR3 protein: CASSFSSARSYNEQFF.

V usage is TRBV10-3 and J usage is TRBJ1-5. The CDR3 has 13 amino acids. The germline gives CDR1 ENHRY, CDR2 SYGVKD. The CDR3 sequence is CAIGIGSNQPQHF.

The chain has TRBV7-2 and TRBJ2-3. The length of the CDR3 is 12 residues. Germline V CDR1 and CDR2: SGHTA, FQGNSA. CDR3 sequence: CASSSASHTQYF.